This T cell receptor beta chain was profiled in a study of T cell responses to AZD1222 COVID-19 vaccine. The CDR3 extends over 17 amino acids. V dropped 6 bases and J dropped 0 bases, with 17 bases sitting between them. Germline V gives CDR1 SGHNT, CDR2 YENEEA. Study-wide points: Most donors were white British and more were female, and clonal diversity was possibly underestimated. None of the repertoires were sampled until the peak T cell response had passed.

Second doses at about 4 or about 12 weeks were pooled. Only in-frame clones appear in the TCRdb table, and some are missing; sequencing was by immunoSEQ multiplex PCR. The sample contains about 150,000 clones, more than 90% of which appear only once. Turning to this clone: Its specificity is not known.

The material sequenced was peripheral blood, taken 28 days after the second AZD1222 dose. The rearrangement joins TRBV11-3 to TRBJ1-4; D gene unclear. The sequence came from an adult who received the AZD1222 COVID-19 vaccine. This CDR3 is CASRMQCTLATNEKLFF. The CDR3 region has the DNA TGTGCCAGCAGGATGCAATGCACACTTGCAACTAATGAAAAACTGTTTTTT.